Sequencing of this T cell receptor beta chain was carried out in a study of CD8+ T cells in alopecia areata. Once RNA had been extracted, it was reverse transcribed into cDNA to act as the sequencing template. Clones were sequenced by immunoSEQ multiplex PCR, and TCRdb holds only the in-frame ones, with some missing. The table has around 200,000 clones, about 60% seen once. Treatment described: oral pan-JAK inhibitor, 5-10 mg twice daily. Specimens obtained from alopecia areata patients comprised lesional scalp punch biopsies and peripheral blood. Trimming took 5 bases from V and 10 from J; bases not matched to a gene: 11. Germline V gene data show CDR1 as PRHDT and CDR2 as FYEKMQ (reference sequence). CDR3 length equals 14 residues.

The sequence derives from a human donor with alopecia areata. The chain joins TRBV13 to TRBJ2-1; 7 positions match TRBD2. The source material was CD8+ T cells sorted from blood, sampled at week 24, from a patient treated with tofacitinib. CDR3 loop: CASSPRQTSLEQFF. The DNA for the CDR3 is TGTGCCAGCAGCCCACGGCAGACTAGCTTGGAGCAGTTCTTC.